This T cell receptor beta chain was sequenced for a study of blood T cell repertoires in COVID-19 (dated by TCRdb to about 2020). The study in broad terms: Samples from collaborators originated in the United States, Italy and Spain and spanned both the acute and convalescent phases of COVID-19. Where available, HLA class I and class II types were obtained from metadata supplied by the sample provider rather than from assay-based typing. Deeply sampled blood TCRbeta repertoires from subjects exposed to, actively infected with, or recovered from COVID-19 were included in the dataset. The sample metadata nearly always contained a de-identified subject ID, COVID-19 status, age in years and sex. The material from the prospective study consisted of cDNA or gDNA derived from T cells, B-cell-depleted T cells, or PBMCs. The repertoires were released in a freely available public database meant as a resource for research on the immune response to SARS-CoV-2. The samples were drawn from the first 160 participants of the ongoing ImmuneRACE study and from 1,254 subjects provided by 6 global collaborators. Study-level results and caveats: The quantity of clinical and demographic metadata differed by source and by participant and was supplied without curation.

Enrolling through a virtual design, the prospective study's participants ranged in age from roughly 18 to 89 years and lived across roughly 23 United States geographic areas. Cohort assignment in the prospective study relied on participant-reported clinical history from a screening survey and a study questionnaire. Recovered participants in ImmuneRACE Cohort 3 were defined as having two consecutive negative NP/OP PCR tests, clearance from a healthcare professional, or resolution of symptoms. Mobile phlebotomists in the prospective study collected whole blood, serum and a nasopharyngeal or oropharyngeal swab from every participant. Participants in the prospective study had the option to provide additional blood draws and questionnaires over a roughly 2-month period. Before DNA extraction, prospective study blood samples were shipped either frozen or at room temperature. The immunoSEQ Assay, a bias-controlled multiplex PCR, was used to amplify TCRbeta CDR3 regions from genomic DNA. From the authors' description of their analysis: Nucleated cell counts per sample were estimated from amplification of reference gene primers within the assay. To quantify the absolute abundance of each unique TCRbeta CDR3 rearrangement, sequence reads were collapsed and filtered. Productive Simpson clonality was computed per sample as the square root of Simpson's diversity index over productive rearrangements. The source is immuneACCESS, and TCRdb retained only in-frame sequences with V and J called. Part of the clones is not carried over; for the studies checked, unresolved V genes explain less than half of this, and the remainder is unexplained. The V and J calls and the clone size are those of that table, but D and trimming were determined from the DNA. This sample gives about 120,000 clones in total; 84% of them show up just once. Around 3.9% of the sample comes from the top ten.

The V and J ends are trimmed by 4 bases and 2 bases, leaving 13 bases between them. The CDR3, from cysteine to phenylalanine, totals 15 residues. Only CDR3 DNA is held: 45 bases, read in frame from base 1. CDR1 ENHRY and CDR2 SYGVKD were looked up in the germline V gene. A remark on this clone: There is no known antigen for this receptor. Base quality data are lacking; no much larger clone is found one base away.

The source material was PBMCs or T cells enriched from blood (not recorded which). The TCR comes from a woman in her twenties or thirties who had recovered from COVID-19. The sequence joins TRBV10-3 to TRBJ2-3; the D gene is perhaps TRBD1, on 6 matching bases. CDR3 reads: CAISGMTGATDTQYF. Here is the DNA: TGTGCCATCAGTGGAATGACAGGCGCCACAGATACGCAGTATTTT.